This T cell receptor beta chain was obtained from a study of low-dose radiotherapy and immunotherapy resistance in tumors. The germline V gene encodes CDR1 SQVTM and CDR2 ANQGSEA. With V trimmed by 6 bases and J by 6 bases, 10 bases remained unmatched. The length of the CDR3 is 15 residues. Priming of first-strand cDNA relied on TRAV- and TRBV-specific primers (covering alpha and beta chains). Using a constant-region primer together with a V-primer adapter, TCRs were subjected to 15 to 20 PCR cycles of amplification. One entry per CDR3 protein, called by TCRdb with MiXCR from the reads. The sample has roughly 95,000 distinct CDR3 sequences, 20% seen once. Time point denoted: after trial treatment. Treatment defined: LDRT plus nivolumab, ipilimumab, low-dose cyclophosphamide and aspirin (RACIN trial). Solid tumors that lacked tumor-infiltrating lymphocytes and were advanced were present in eligible patients.

The source of this sequence is a female donor with ovarian cancer. The chain couples TRBV29-1 to TRBJ2-3; 12 positions agree with TRBD2. The sample consisted of PBMCs, taken after low-dose radiotherapy plus immunotherapy. The CDR3 reads CSVPPLAGGRDTQYF. The CDR3 DNA reads TGCAGCGTACCCCCACTAGCGGGGGGCCGGGATACGCAGTATTTT.